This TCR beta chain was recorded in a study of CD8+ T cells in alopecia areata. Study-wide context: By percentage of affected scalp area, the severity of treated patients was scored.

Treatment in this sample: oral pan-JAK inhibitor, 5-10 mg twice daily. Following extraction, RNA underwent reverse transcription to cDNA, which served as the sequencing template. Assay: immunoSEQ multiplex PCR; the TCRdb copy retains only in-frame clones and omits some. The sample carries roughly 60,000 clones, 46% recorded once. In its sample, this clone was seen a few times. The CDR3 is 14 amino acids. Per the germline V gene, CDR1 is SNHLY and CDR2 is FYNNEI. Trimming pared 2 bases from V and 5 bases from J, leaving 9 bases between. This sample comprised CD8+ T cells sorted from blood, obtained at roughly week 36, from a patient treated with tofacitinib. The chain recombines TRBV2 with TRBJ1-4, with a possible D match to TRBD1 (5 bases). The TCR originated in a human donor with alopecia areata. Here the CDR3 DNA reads TGTGCCAGCAGTGAAACAGGACCAAATGAAAAACTGTTTTTT. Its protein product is CASSETGPNEKLFF.